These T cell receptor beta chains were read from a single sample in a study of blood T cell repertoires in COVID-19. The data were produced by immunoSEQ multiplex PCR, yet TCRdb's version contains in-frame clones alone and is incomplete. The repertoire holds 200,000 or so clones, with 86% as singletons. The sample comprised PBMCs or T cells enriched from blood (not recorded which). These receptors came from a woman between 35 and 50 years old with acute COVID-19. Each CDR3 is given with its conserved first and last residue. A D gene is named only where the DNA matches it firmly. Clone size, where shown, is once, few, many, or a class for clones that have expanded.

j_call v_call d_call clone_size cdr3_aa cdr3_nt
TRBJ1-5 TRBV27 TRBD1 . CASRRAGTGASQPQHF TGTGCCAGCAGACGAGCCGGGACAGGGGCGAGTCAGCCCCAGCATTTT
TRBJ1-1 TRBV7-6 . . CASSLGEGGFMNTEAFF TGTGCCAGCAGCCTAGGGGAGGGAGGCTTCATGAACACTGAAGCTTTCTTT
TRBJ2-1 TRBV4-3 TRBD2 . CASSQGPTSREQFF TGCGCCAGCAGCCAAGGACCGACTAGCCGTGAGCAGTTCTTC
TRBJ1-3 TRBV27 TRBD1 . CASSLRGPRGVSGNTIYF TGTGCCAGCAGTCTTCGGGGGCCCAGGGGGGTTTCTGGAAACACCATATATTTT
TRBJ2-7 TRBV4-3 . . CASSQDRVVYEQYF TGCGCCAGCAGCCAAGATCGGGTGGTCTACGAGCAGTACTTC
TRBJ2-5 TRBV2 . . CASRTSIERRETQYF TGTGCCAGCAGAACCAGCATTGAGAGGAGGGAGACCCAGTACTTC
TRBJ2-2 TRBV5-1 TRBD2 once CASSLELAGINTGELFF TGCGCCAGCAGCTTGGAACTAGCGGGGATAAACACCGGGGAGCTGTTTTTT
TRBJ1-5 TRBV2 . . CASIGGGSDQPQHF TGTGCCAGCATAGGGGGGGGGAGCGATCAGCCCCAGCATTTT
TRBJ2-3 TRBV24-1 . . CATSDRGWTDTQYF TGTGCCACCAGTGACAGGGGCTGGACAGATACGCAGTATTTT
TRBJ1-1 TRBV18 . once CASSHKNTEAFF TGTGCCAGCTCACACAAGAACACTGAAGCTTTCTTT
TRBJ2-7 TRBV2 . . CASSDRQPPFYEQYF TGTGCCAGCAGTGATAGACAGCCCCCATTCTACGAGCAGTACTTC
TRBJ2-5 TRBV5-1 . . CASSLAGGNQETQYF TGCGCCAGCAGCTTAGCAGGGGGGAACCAAGAGACCCAGTACTTC
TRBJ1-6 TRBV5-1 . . CASSLWQANSPLHF TGCGCCAGCAGCTTGTGGCAGGCTAATTCACCCCTCCACTTT
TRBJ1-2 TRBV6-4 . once CARLWWATINYGYTF TGTGCCAGACTTTGGTGGGCGACAATTAACTATGGCTACACCTTC
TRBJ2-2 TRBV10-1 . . CASSEGGVGLNTGELFF TGCGCCAGCAGTGAAGGGGGGGTTGGATTGAACACCGGGGAGCTGTTTTTT
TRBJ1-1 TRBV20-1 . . CSATGGAEAFF TGCAGTGCTACTGGAGGTGCCGAAGCTTTCTTT
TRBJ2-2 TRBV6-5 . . CASSYSSTLRGGELFF TGTGCCAGCAGTTACTCGAGTACCCTTCGGGGCGGGGAGCTGTTTTTT
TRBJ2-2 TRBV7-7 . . CASSHYQNTGELFF TGTGCTAGCAGCCACTACCAAAACACCGGGGAGCTGTTTTTT
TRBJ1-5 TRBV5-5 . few CASSPRPGNGNQPQHF TGTGCCAGCAGCCCCCGGCCAGGGAACGGCAATCAGCCCCAGCATTTT
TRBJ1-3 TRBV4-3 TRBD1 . CASSQGRGQGTDTIYF TGCGCCAGCAGCCAAGGCCGGGGACAGGGGACGGACACCATATATTTT
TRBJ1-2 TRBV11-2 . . CASSLDFTRDYGYTF TGTGCCAGCAGCTTGGACTTTACTAGGGACTATGGCTACACCTTC
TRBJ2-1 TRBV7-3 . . CASSPTLGDEQFF TGTGCCAGCAGCCCTACTCTAGGGGATGAGCAGTTCTTC
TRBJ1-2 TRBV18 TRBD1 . CASSPRSASGQGGGYTF TGTGCCAGCTCACCACGATCGGCATCAGGACAGGGTGGCGGCTACACCTTC
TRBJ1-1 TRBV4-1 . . CASSQVGRGNTEAFF TGCGCCAGCAGCCAAGTAGGCAGGGGGAACACTGAAGCTTTCTTT
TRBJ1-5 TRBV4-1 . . CASSQGRGGNNQPQHF TGCGCCAGCAGCCAAGGACGGGGGGGAAACAATCAGCCCCAGCATTTT
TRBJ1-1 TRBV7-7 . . CASSQVGGRAFF TGTGCCAGCAGCCAGGTCGGGGGGAGGGCTTTCTTT
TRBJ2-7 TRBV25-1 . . CASSEYQGEQYF TGTGCCAGCAGTGAATATCAGGGCGAGCAGTACTTC
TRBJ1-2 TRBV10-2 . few CASSISQGGYGYTF TGCGCCAGCAGCATTTCGCAGGGCGGATATGGCTACACCTTC